The next 19 T cell receptor beta chains were all read from a single sample in a study of cytomegalovirus exposure and HLA in healthy donors. The PCR contained 60 Vbeta and 13 Jbeta primers. Clones were sequenced by immunoSEQ multiplex PCR, and TCRdb holds only the in-frame ones, with some missing. This table has about 120,000 clones, less than 80% appearing once. The sample consisted of PBMCs. The receptors originated from a woman between 45 and 60 years old in good health and CMV-seropositive.

The chain employs TRBV5-1 and TRBJ2-2; possibly TRBD2 for D (6 bases). Germline V gene sequence: CDR1 SGHRS, CDR2 YFSETQ. V lost 0 bases and J 8 bases, leaving 14 bases between the germline ends. CDR3 size: 15 residues. Written as DNA, the CDR3 is TGCGCCAGCAGCTTGGACGGGAGATTTGGAGGGGAGCTGTTTTTT. Protein sequence: CASSLDGRFGGELFF.

This sequence joins TRBV7-9 and TRBJ2-5; 9 nucleotides line up with TRBD1. J gave up 5 bases and V 1 base, and 11 bases lay outside the gene matches. The CDR3 sequence is 17 residues long. Germline V gene data show CDR1 as SEHNR and CDR2 as FQNEAQ (reference sequence). DNA for the CDR3: TGTGCCAGCAGCTTAGTAGTGTGGGACAGGGTAGGGGAGACCCAGTACTTC. Protein sequence: CASSLVVWDRVGETQYF.

Only one count was recorded for this clone. The V call is TRBV5-4, the J call TRBJ2-5; D is unclear. CDR1 and CDR2 from the germline V gene are SGHNT and YYREEE (reference sequence). Trimming pared 2 bases from V and 4 bases from J, leaving 15 bases between. This CDR3 has 15 residues. CDR3 in amino acids: CASSFYGSSRETQYF. The CDR3 nucleotides are TGTGCCAGCAGCTTTTATGGTAGCAGCCGAGAGACCCAGTACTTC.

This chain connects TRBV14 to TRBJ2-5, with no clear D. This CDR3 comprises 15 residues. The germline gives CDR1 SGHDN, CDR2 FVKESK. Trimming took off 2 bases at V and 2 bases at J, with 12 bases between the two ends. CDR3 nucleotide sequence: TGTGCCAGCAGCCAATTGGTCGGTCGGCAAGAGACCCAGTACTTC. Amino acid sequence: CASSQLVGRQETQYF.

The gene calls are TRBV4-2 and TRBJ2-7; TRBD2 matches 10 bases. This CDR3 has 16 amino acids. The V segment lost 3 bases and the J segment 0 bases; nucleotides outside the gene matches: 5. Germline V CDR1 and CDR2: LGHNA, YNFKEQ. CDR3 loop: CASSQAGLASSYEQYF. DNA for the CDR3: TGTGCCAGCAGCCAGGCGGGACTAGCGTCCTCCTACGAGCAGTACTTC.

This rearrangement joins TRBV19 to TRBJ2-4; maybe TRBD2 (7 bases). Germline-derived CDR1 and CDR2 are LNHDA and SQIVND (reference sequence). With 5 bases removed from V and 8 bases from J, the gap between germline ends came to 22 bases. The CDR3 contains 16 residues. The CDR3 bases are TGTGCCAGTAGTGTTGACAGGCGAACGGGAGGAGACATTCAGTACTTC. Its protein product is CASSVDRRTGGDIQYF.

This chain uses TRBV28 with TRBJ1-5; D ambiguous. Germline V gene lookup returns CDR1 MDHEN and CDR2 SYDVKM. CDR3 length equals 14 residues. V lost 1 base, J lost 0 bases, and 4 bases lay in between. The CDR3 spells CASSLYSSNQPQHF. The CDR3 DNA is TGTGCCAGCAGTTTATACAGTAGCAATCAGCCCCAGCATTTT.

This clone was detected only a few times. J is TRBJ2-7 and V is TRBV5-4; 9 bases are a match to TRBD2. The length of the CDR3 is 15 residues. The germline gives CDR1 SGHNT, CDR2 YYREEE (reference sequence). V trimming: 0 bases; J trimming: 2 bases; junction bases outside the gene matches: 3. This chain's CDR3 is CASSLAGGGAYEQYF. CDR3 DNA: TGTGCCAGCAGCTTGGCGGGCGGGGGGGCCTACGAGCAGTACTTC.

The sample holds one count of this clone. The V gene is TRBV29-1, the J gene TRBJ1-4; 10 bases align to TRBD1. The CDR3 has 13 residues. The germline CDR1 and CDR2 sequences are SQVTM and ANQGSEA. V lost 6 bases and J lost 8; bases outside the gene matches: 6. In nucleotides, the CDR3 is TGCAGCGTGTCCGCGGGACAGGGGGAAAAACTGTTTTTT. This codes for CSVSAGQGEKLFF.

V is TRBV28 and J is TRBJ1-6; 9 bases agree with TRBD1. CDR3 length equals 18 residues. The V and J ends lost 5 bases and 9 bases, in that order; junction bases with no gene match: 17. Per the germline V gene, CDR1 is MDHEN and CDR2 is SYDVKM. The CDR3 reads CASSTTAGTGTGSSPLHF. In nucleotides, the CDR3 is TGTGCCAGCAGTACCACCGCCGGGACAGGGACCGGGAGTTCACCCCTCCACTTT.

This clone has only a few counts. The chain combines TRBV2 with TRBJ2-1, with 12 bases lining up with TRBD2. J was trimmed by 5 bases and V by 7 bases; bases with no gene match: 12. Germline CDR1 SNHLY, CDR2 FYNNEI. This CDR3 is built from 17 residues. CDR3: CASTARTSGMSHNEQFF. The CDR3 DNA sequence: TGTGCCAGCACCGCCCGGACTAGCGGGATGAGTCACAATGAGCAGTTCTTC.

The chain carries TRBV29-1 and TRBJ2-1, with a possible D match to TRBD1 (7 bases). Germline V gene sequence: CDR1 SQVTM, CDR2 ANQGSEA. The CDR3 runs to 15 residues. Trimming stripped 4 bases from V and 6 bases from J, with 19 bases between. In DNA, the CDR3 is TGCAGCGTTGGGGCTAGCAGGGGGGCGATCAATGAGCAGTTCTTC. Encoded protein: CSVGASRGAINEQFF.

This sequence joins TRBV5-4 and TRBJ2-3; D is unclear. Trimming stripped 3 bases from V and 3 bases from J, with 11 bases between. The CDR3 runs 14 residues. Germline lookup yields CDR1 SGHNT and CDR2 YYREEE (reference sequence). This chain's CDR3 is CASSYGGETDTQYF. DNA for the CDR3: TGTGCCAGCAGCTATGGTGGAGAAACAGATACGCAGTATTTT.

The chain links TRBV11-2 to TRBJ2-5, with TRBD2 matching over 9 bases. CDR3 size: 16 residues. After removal of 0 bases from V and 1 base from J, the junction contained 3 bases not matched to a gene. Germline CDR1 is SGHAT and CDR2 is FQNNGV. CDR3 sequence: CASSLETSGFQETQYF. CDR3 DNA sequence: TGTGCCAGCAGCTTAGAAACTAGCGGGTTCCAAGAGACCCAGTACTTC.

V gene TRBV10-1 combines with J gene TRBJ2-7; tentative D call: TRBD2 (6 bases). The CDR3 length is 14 residues. The V gene's germline CDR1 is WNHNN and CDR2 SYGVQD (reference sequence). V was cut by 0 bases and J by 3 bases, with 9 bases left in between. CDR3 loop: CASSESGRDYEQYF. Written as DNA, the CDR3 is TGCGCCAGCAGTGAGTCGGGGCGGGACTACGAGCAGTACTTC.

The chain joins TRBV7-2 to TRBJ2-2, with D perhaps matching TRBD2 (5 bases). V shed 3 bases and J shed 6 bases, with 11 bases lying between them. The V gene's germline CDR1 is SGHTA and CDR2 FQGNSA. CDR3 size: 14 residues. The CDR3 DNA is TGTGCCAGCAGCTTTCGGGAAGGTCCCGGGGAGCTGTTTTTT. Protein: CASSFREGPGELFF.

The gene calls are TRBV6-6 and TRBJ1-1, with TRBD1 matching over 7 bases. V gave up 0 bases and J gave up 8 bases; unmatched junction bases: 3. The germline V gene has CDR1 MNHNY and CDR2 SVGAGI (reference sequence). The CDR3 has 13 residues. Here the CDR3 reads CASSYSEDREAFF. The CDR3, as DNA: TGTGCCAGCAGTTACTCAGAGGACAGGGAAGCTTTCTTT.

V gene TRBV6-1 combines with J gene TRBJ2-7; 9 bases align to TRBD1. Per the germline V gene, CDR1 is MNHNS and CDR2 is SASEGT. The CDR3 has 16 residues. V was pared by 3 bases and J by 2 bases, with 8 bases of the junction left unmatched. The CDR3 loop reads CASSDLRTGAAYEQYF. CDR3 DNA sequence: TGTGCCAGCAGTGACTTACGGACAGGGGCGGCCTACGAGCAGTACTTC.

This clone was picked up one time. The rearrangement links TRBV4-3 to TRBJ2-7; 8 bases map to TRBD2. The V gene's germline CDR1 is LGHNA and CDR2 YSLEER. There are 15 residues in the CDR3. Trimming at V came to 0 bases and at J to 6 bases, leaving 7 bases not matched to a gene. In DNA form, the CDR3 reads TGCGCCAGCAGCCAAGATCCTAGGACTAGCAGCGAGCAGTACTTC. Translation: CASSQDPRTSSEQYF.